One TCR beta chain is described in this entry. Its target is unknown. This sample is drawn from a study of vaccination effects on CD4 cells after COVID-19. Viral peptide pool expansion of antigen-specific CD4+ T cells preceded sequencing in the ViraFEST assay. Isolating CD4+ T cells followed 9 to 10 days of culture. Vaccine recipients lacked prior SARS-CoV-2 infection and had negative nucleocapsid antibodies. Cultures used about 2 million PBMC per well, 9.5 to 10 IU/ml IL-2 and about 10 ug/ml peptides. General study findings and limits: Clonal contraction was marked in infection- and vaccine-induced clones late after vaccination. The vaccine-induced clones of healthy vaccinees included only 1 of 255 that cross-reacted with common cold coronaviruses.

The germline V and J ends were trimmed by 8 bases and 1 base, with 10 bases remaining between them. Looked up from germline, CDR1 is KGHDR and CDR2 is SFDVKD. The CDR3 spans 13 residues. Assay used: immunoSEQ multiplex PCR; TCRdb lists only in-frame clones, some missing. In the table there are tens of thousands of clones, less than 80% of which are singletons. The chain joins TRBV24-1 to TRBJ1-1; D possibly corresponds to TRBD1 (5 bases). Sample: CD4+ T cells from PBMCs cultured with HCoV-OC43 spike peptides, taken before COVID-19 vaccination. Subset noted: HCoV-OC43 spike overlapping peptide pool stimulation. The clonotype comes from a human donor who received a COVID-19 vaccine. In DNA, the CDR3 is TGTGCCACCAAAGAAGGGGCGAACACTGAAGCTTTCTTT. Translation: CATKEGANTEAFF.